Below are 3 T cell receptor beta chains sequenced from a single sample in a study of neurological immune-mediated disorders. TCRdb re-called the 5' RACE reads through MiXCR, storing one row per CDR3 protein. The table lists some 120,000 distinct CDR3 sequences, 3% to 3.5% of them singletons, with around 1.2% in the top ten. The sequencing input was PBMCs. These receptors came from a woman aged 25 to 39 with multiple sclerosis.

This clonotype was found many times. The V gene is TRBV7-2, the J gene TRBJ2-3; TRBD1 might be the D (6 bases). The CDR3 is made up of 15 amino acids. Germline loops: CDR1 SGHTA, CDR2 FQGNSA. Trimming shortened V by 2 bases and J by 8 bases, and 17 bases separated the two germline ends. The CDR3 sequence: CASSLMKLGGSTQYF. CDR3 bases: TGTGCCAGCAGCTTAATGAAACTAGGGGGTAGTACGCAGTATTTT.

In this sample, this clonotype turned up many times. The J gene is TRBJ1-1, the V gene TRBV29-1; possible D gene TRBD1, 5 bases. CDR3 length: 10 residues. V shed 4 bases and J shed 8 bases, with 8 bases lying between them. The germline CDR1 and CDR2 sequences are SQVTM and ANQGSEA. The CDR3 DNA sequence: TGCAGCGTTGTGAAGGGGGAAGCTTTCTTT. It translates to CSVVKGEAFF.

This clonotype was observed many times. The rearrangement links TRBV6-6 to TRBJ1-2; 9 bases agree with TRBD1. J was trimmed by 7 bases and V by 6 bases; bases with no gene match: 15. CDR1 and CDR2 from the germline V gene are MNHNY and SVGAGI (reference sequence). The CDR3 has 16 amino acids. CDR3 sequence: CASRTHPPGQGVGYTF. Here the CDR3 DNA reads TGTGCCAGCAGAACCCACCCCCCGGGACAGGGAGTTGGCTACACCTTC.